This record concerns one T cell receptor (beta chain) sequence. Its antigen remains unknown. Germline V gives CDR1 SEHNR, CDR2 FQNEAQ (reference sequence). Trimming took off 2 bases at V and 1 base at J, with 6 bases between the two ends. The CDR3 is made up of 13 amino acids. CD45RO-negative cells were positively selected for CCR7, leaving out terminally differentiated effector memory CD45RA+ cells. Libraries were prepared by immunoSEQ multiplex PCR; TCRdb keeps only in-frame clonotypes and omits some of them. The sample includes around 1.9 million clones, about 92% seen only once; the top ten take more than 1.5%. These data come from a study of shared clonotypes between healthy human individuals. General study results and limits: Despite large depth, rarefaction showed incomplete sorted-subset sequencing.

The sequenced sample consisted of naive CD8+ T cells from PBMCs. The sequence came from a man between 18 and 29 years old in good health. Some clones in this sample may be carry-over from other donors' samples. V is TRBV7-9 and J is TRBJ2-7; D ambiguous. For the CDR3, the DNA is TGTGCCAGCAGCTTATGGAATTCCTACGAGCAGTACTTC. It yields the protein CASSLWNSYEQYF.